This T cell receptor (beta chain) was sequenced in a study of blood T cell repertoires in COVID-19 (dated by TCRdb to about 2020). Looking at the study overall: The collaborator samples originated in the United States, Italy and Spain and spanned the acute and convalescent phases of COVID-19. The material from the prospective study consisted of cDNA or gDNA derived from T cells, B-cell-depleted T cells, or PBMCs. Subjects who had been exposed to COVID-19, were actively infected with it, or had recovered from it provided the deeply sampled blood TCRbeta repertoires that made up the dataset. The repertoires were released in a freely available public database intended as a resource for research on the immune response to SARS-CoV-2. The samples were drawn from two sources: the first 160 participants of the ongoing ImmuneRACE study, and 1,254 subjects contributed by 6 global collaborators. Nearly every sample came with metadata listing a de-identified subject ID, COVID-19 status, age in years and sex. Where available, HLA class I and class II types were taken from metadata supplied by the sample provider and were not determined by assay-based typing. The investigation overall reported the following: Clinical and demographic metadata were provided uncurated, with the amount varying by source and participant.

The table lists this clone with a count of one. No cognate antigen has been identified for it. The sample holds no much larger clone one base away, and base qualities are not on file. One collaborating source in Seattle enrolled patients while the patients were actively infected and followed the patients over time throughout the course of disease. Collaborating institutions collected whole blood in K2EDTA tubes following their own protocols. For TCRbeta analysis, collaborator samples were shipped as frozen whole blood, as isolated PBMCs, or as DNA extracted from either sample type. TCRbeta CDR3 regions were amplified from genomic DNA by means of the immunoSEQ Assay, a bias-controlled multiplex PCR. The authors processed their data as follows. The number of nucleated cells in each sample was estimated from the amplification of reference gene primers within the assay. To quantify the absolute abundance of each unique TCRbeta CDR3 rearrangement, sequence reads were collapsed and filtered. For each sample, productive Simpson clonality was calculated by taking the square root of Simpson's diversity index across productive rearrangements. TCRdb limited this immuneACCESS table to in-frame rearrangements with V and J called. A share of clones is missing; checked studies link under half to unresolved V genes, and the rest is unexplained. V and J calls and clone size are copied from that table; D and trimming were computed from the DNA. The sample records around 100,000 clones, roughly 92% of which are singletons. The ten largest clones capture roughly 1.9% of the sample.

This clonotype was sampled from a woman between 50 and 59 years old with COVID-19, enrolled during active disease. What was sequenced was peripheral blood.

The CDR3 protein: CASSPGGVQEQYV. The DNA sequence is as follows: TGTGCCAGCAGCCCAGGGGGCGTTCAAGAGCAGTACGTC. The rearranged segments are TRBV5-6 and TRBJ2-7; 8 bases in the junction line up with TRBD1. V lost 4 bases and J lost 7 bases, and the count of bases not matched to a germline gene is 7. The germline V gene specifies SGHDT as CDR1 and YYEEEE as CDR2. Counted from cysteine to valine, this CDR3 has 13 amino acids. Only CDR3 DNA remains: 39 bases, in frame from the first base.